Listed below are T cell receptor beta chains from one sample, sequenced in a study of cytomegalovirus exposure and HLA in healthy donors. Clones were read by immunoSEQ multiplex PCR, and TCRdb kept only the in-frame ones, dropping some. Of some 150,000 clones listed, roughly 64% are singletons. Sequencing input: PBMCs. The receptors derive from a woman in her twenties or thirties in good health and CMV-seropositive. The CDR3 runs from the conserved cysteine through the conserved F or W. D genes are given only for firm matches. Size tells how often a clone was seen (once, few, many) or the class of an expanded clone, and some rows leave it out.

abundance,d_gene,v_gene,j_gene,CDR3aa,CDR3nt
few,TRBD1,TRBV29-1,TRBJ1-2,CSVPGGQGTYTF,TGCAGCGTCCCGGGGGGACAGGGGACCTACACCTTC
once,NA,TRBV7-9,TRBJ2-5,CASSTGLPGETQYF,TGTGCCAGCAGCACGGGACTGCCCGGAGAGACCCAGTACTTC
NA,NA,TRBV20-1,TRBJ2-7,CIHSYEQYF,TGCATCCACTCCTACGAGCAGTACTTC
NA,TRBD1,TRBV7-2,TRBJ2-5,CASSSKRGLQETQYF,TGTGCCAGCAGCTCGAAAAGGGGGCTGCAAGAGACCCAGTACTTC
NA,NA,TRBV28,TRBJ1-4,CASSFISYINEKLFF,TGTGCCAGCAGTTTCATATCCTATATTAATGAAAAACTGTTTTTT
NA,NA,TRBV19,TRBJ1-2,CASSRGLYGYTF,TGTGCCAGTAGCCGGGGACTCTATGGCTACACCTTC
few,NA,TRBV27,TRBJ1-2,CASSSGGAYYGYTF,TGTGCCAGCAGTTCGGGTGGGGCGTACTATGGCTACACCTTC
NA,NA,TRBV27,TRBJ2-3,CASSLSLRGTDTQYF,TGTGCCAGCAGTTTATCCCTTCGCGGCACAGATACGCAGTATTTT
NA,TRBD2,TRBV2,TRBJ2-7,CASRLAGGLEQYF,TGTGCCAGCCGACTAGCGGGGGGGCTTGAGCAGTACTTC
NA,TRBD1,TRBV4-1,TRBJ1-5,CASSQETGANQPQHF,TGCGCCAGCAGCCAAGAGACAGGGGCCAATCAGCCCCAGCATTTT
NA,TRBD2,TRBV4-1,TRBJ2-3,CASSQQVAGVGTDTQYF,TGCGCCAGCAGCCAACAGGTAGCGGGAGTTGGCACAGATACGCAGTATTTT
once,TRBD1,TRBV28,TRBJ1-6,CASSRPRDRGGLNSPLHF,TGTGCCAGCAGTCGCCCCCGGGACAGGGGGGGCCTTAATTCACCCCTCCACTTT
NA,TRBD2,TRBV6-5,TRBJ2-2,CASTLAGITGELFF,TGTGCCAGTACTCTAGCGGGGATCACCGGGGAGCTGTTTTTT
NA,TRBD2,TRBV5-1,TRBJ2-3,CASSLAETSVSDTQYF,TGCGCCAGCAGCTTGGCCGAGACTAGCGTGTCAGATACGCAGTATTTT
NA,TRBD1,TRBV5-1,TRBJ2-2,CASSRTGQTGGELFF,TGCGCCAGCAGCCGGACAGGCCAGACAGGGGGGGAGCTGTTTTTT
NA,NA,TRBV10-3,TRBJ2-7,CAIGAEPYEQYF,TGTGCCATCGGGGCAGAGCCCTACGAGCAGTACTTC
few,NA,TRBV25-1,TRBJ2-2,CASSELNTGELFF,TGTGCCAGCAGTGAACTAAACACCGGGGAGCTGTTTTTT
NA,TRBD2,TRBV28,TRBJ2-3,CASSSITTSYQGDTQYF,TGTGCCAGCAGTTCGATTACGACTAGCTACCAAGGAGATACGCAGTATTTT
once,NA,TRBV11-2,TRBJ1-1,CASSFIGVRTEAFF,TGTGCCAGCAGCTTTATAGGGGTAAGGACTGAAGCTTTCTTT
NA,NA,TRBV4-1,TRBJ1-6,CASSQKFQTLNSPLHF,TGCGCCAGCAGCCAAAAGTTTCAGACTTTAAATTCACCCCTCCACTTT
NA,NA,TRBV4-2,TRBJ1-3,CASSQDYGGRNTIYF,TGTGCCAGCAGCCAAGATTACGGGGGGAGAAACACCATATATTTT
NA,TRBD1,TRBV9,TRBJ1-4,CASSVGTGPTTNEKLFF,TGTGCCAGCAGCGTTGGGACAGGGCCTACAACTAATGAAAAACTGTTTTTT
NA,TRBD1,TRBV5-1,TRBJ2-3,CASSALTGSTDTQYF,TGCGCCAGCAGCGCCCTGACAGGGTCCACAGATACGCAGTATTTT
NA,NA,TRBV10-2,TRBJ1-2,CASSQGSSYGYTF,TGCGCCAGCAGCCAGGGGAGTAGCTATGGCTACACCTTC
NA,NA,TRBV5-1,TRBJ1-1,CASSSQRNTEAFF,TGCGCCAGCAGCTCACAGAGAAACACTGAAGCTTTCTTT
NA,TRBD2,TRBV5-1,TRBJ2-7,CASSGRDPTYEQYF,TGCGCCAGCAGCGGGAGGGACCCCACCTACGAGCAGTACTTC
medium-sized,NA,TRBV5-6,TRBJ1-1,CASSLWGDSNTEAFF,TGTGCCAGCAGCTTGTGGGGGGATTCGAACACTGAAGCTTTCTTT
NA,NA,TRBV5-1,TRBJ2-5,CASSPGQSQETQYF,TGCGCCAGCAGCCCTGGGCAGAGCCAAGAGACCCAGTACTTC
NA,TRBD2,TRBV15,TRBJ2-5,CATSPLLGGGGSQYF,TGTGCCACCAGCCCGCTGCTAGGCGGCGGGGGGAGCCAGTACTTC
NA,TRBD1,TRBV9,TRBJ2-7,CASSVADRDSYEQYF,TGTGCCAGCAGCGTAGCGGACAGGGACTCCTACGAGCAGTACTTC
once,NA,TRBV30,TRBJ2-7,CAWSQRVPSFEQYF,TGTGCCTGGAGTCAGAGGGTCCCATCGTTTGAGCAGTACTTC
NA,NA,TRBV6-1,TRBJ2-7,CASRYTTDYEQYF,TGTGCCAGCAGGTATACGACAGACTACGAGCAGTACTTC
few,NA,TRBV29-1,TRBJ2-5,CSGYIVGSNQETQYF,TGCAGCGGGTATATTGTGGGGAGTAACCAAGAGACCCAGTACTTC
NA,TRBD2,TRBV10-2,TRBJ2-2,CASSGGLAGKRNTGELFF,TGCGCCAGCAGTGGGGGACTAGCGGGCAAACGAAACACCGGGGAGCTGTTTTTT
few,NA,TRBV6-5,TRBJ1-1,CASSYAQTEAFF,TGTGCCAGCAGTTACGCCCAGACTGAAGCTTTCTTT
NA,NA,TRBV4-1,TRBJ2-1,CASSQVTGYNEQFF,TGCGCCAGCAGCCAAGTGACTGGTTACAATGAGCAGTTCTTC
NA,NA,TRBV5-5,TRBJ2-7,CASSSETSYEQYF,TGTGCCAGCAGCTCGGAAACTAGCTACGAGCAGTACTTC
few,TRBD2,TRBV2,TRBJ2-3,CASRRLAGGETQYF,TGTGCCAGCAGAAGGCTAGCGGGAGGGGAGACGCAGTATTTT
NA,TRBD1,TRBV15,TRBJ1-2,CATSRNRQGYGYTF,TGTGCCACCAGCAGGAACAGACAGGGTTATGGCTACACCTTC
NA,NA,TRBV30,TRBJ1-1,CAWIRHSGTEAFF,TGTGCCTGGATTCGTCACTCGGGAACGGAAGCTTTCTTT
few,TRBD2,TRBV7-9,TRBJ2-7,CASSPRAGGSSEQYF,TGTGCCAGCAGCCCTAGGGCGGGAGGGTCCTCCGAGCAGTACTTC
NA,TRBD2,TRBV27,TRBJ2-7,CASRGLAGNRGYEQYF,TGTGCCAGCAGAGGACTAGCGGGGAATCGGGGCTACGAGCAGTACTTC
NA,NA,TRBV7-2,TRBJ2-7,CASSFPPSYEQYF,TGTGCCAGCAGCTTCCCACCGAGTTACGAGCAGTACTTC
once,TRBD2,TRBV7-6,TRBJ2-3,CASSLGGGSGTQYF,TGTGCCAGCAGCTTAGGCGGGGGATCTGGTACGCAGTATTTT
NA,NA,TRBV19,TRBJ2-1,CASMGRVDNEQFF,TGTGCCAGTATGGGCAGGGTAGACAATGAGCAGTTCTTC
few,TRBD1,TRBV30,TRBJ2-7,CAWSARDRVNEQYF,TGTGCCTGGAGTGCCCGGGACAGGGTCAACGAGCAGTACTTC
NA,TRBD1,TRBV30,TRBJ2-7,CAWSSGQGNHEQYF,TGTGCCTGGAGCTCGGGACAGGGTAATCACGAGCAGTACTTC
once,TRBD2,TRBV5-1,TRBJ2-5,CASSLGTSGEETQYF,TGCGCCAGCAGCTTGGGCACTAGCGGAGAAGAGACCCAGTACTTC
NA,TRBD2,TRBV4-2,TRBJ2-7,CASSRGLAGSYEQYF,TGTGCCAGCAGCCGGGGACTAGCGGGGTCCTACGAGCAGTACTTC
once,NA,TRBV6-6,TRBJ2-1,CASRDGSSYNEQFF,TGTGCCAGCCGAGACGGGAGTTCCTACAATGAGCAGTTCTTC
NA,TRBD1,TRBV28,TRBJ1-2,CASSLPGQGKGYTF,TGTGCCAGCAGTTTGCCGGGACAGGGGAAGGGCTACACCTTC
NA,NA,TRBV11-2,TRBJ2-5,CASSWRPVETQYF,TGTGCCAGCAGCTGGAGACCGGTGGAGACCCAGTACTTC